These 11 T cell receptor beta chains came from one sample sequenced in a study of T cells in Graves' hyperthyroidism and ophthalmopathy. From RNA transcripts, TCR beta CDR3 regions were amplified. TCR CDR3 underwent first-round RT-PCR with the HTBI primer set. One entry per CDR3 protein, called by TCRdb with MiXCR from the multiplex PCR reads. Of 600,000 to 650,000 distinct CDR3 sequences in the sample, under 25% are singletons; the top ten hold roughly 30%. Sequenced material: blood. These receptors were obtained from a man aged 30 to 45 with Graves' ophthalmopathy.

This chain links TRBV6-1 with TRBJ2-7, with D tentatively TRBD1 or TRBD2 (5 bases each). The V and J ends lost 10 bases and 4 bases respectively, with 26 bases between them. There are 16 residues in the CDR3. Germline-derived CDR1 and CDR2 are MNHNS and SASEGT. CDR3 coding DNA: TGTGCCACCACTGGTGGGGGAAAAGGAGCGAAGTACGAGCAGTACTTC. This codes for CATTGGGKGAKYEQYF.

A few counts support this clonotype. This chain joins TRBV28 and TRBJ1-2; D is unresolved. The CDR3 length is 12 residues. The germline V and J ends were trimmed by 4 bases and 5 bases, with 8 bases remaining between them. Germline lookup yields CDR1 MDHEN and CDR2 SYDVKM. The CDR3, as DNA: TGTGCCAGCAGTTACGGGGTTTATGGCTACACCTTC. This gives the protein CASSYGVYGYTF.

This sequence joins TRBV6-1 and TRBJ2-7; 11 bases match TRBD2. J was trimmed by 1 base and V by 6 bases; bases with no gene match: 8. Germline-derived CDR1 and CDR2 are MNHNS and SASEGT. The CDR3 loop spans 16 amino acids. The CDR3 sequence is CASSIDGTSGSYEQYF. The DNA of the CDR3 is TGTGCCAGCAGCATCGACGGGACTAGCGGTTCCTACGAGCAGTACTTC.

This sequence joins TRBV9 and TRBJ1-6; TRBD1 matches at 7 bases. After removal of 4 bases from V and 7 bases from J, the junction contained 8 bases not matched to a gene. This CDR3 has 15 residues. In germline, CDR1 is SGDLS, CDR2 YYNGEE. CDR3 region: CASSPRTGSNSPLHF. Here the CDR3 DNA reads TGTGCCAGCAGCCCCCGGACAGGCTCAAATTCACCCCTCCACTTT.

This clonotype was found many times. V usage is TRBV28 and J usage is TRBJ2-1; the D gene is possibly TRBD1 (6 bases). This CDR3 is 15 amino acids long. V shed 4 bases and J shed 3 bases, with 13 bases lying between them. The germline gives CDR1 MDHEN, CDR2 SYDVKM. The CDR3 DNA sequence: TGTGCCAGCAGTTCATCCACAGGGTTCTACAATGAGCAGTTCTTC. Protein product: CASSSSTGFYNEQFF.

CDR3 amino acids: CASSPGTADTGELFF. The CDR3 DNA follows: TGTGCCAGCTCACCAGGAACGGCGGACACCGGGGAGCTGTTTTTT. The rearrangement uses TRBV18 and TRBJ2-2; D is unclear. The CDR3 spans 15 residues. In germline, CDR1 is KGHSH, CDR2 LQKENI. V gave up 2 bases and J gave up 3 bases, with 10 bases separating them.

The chain is built from TRBV4-1 and TRBJ1-1, with D possibly being TRBD1 (6 bases). CDR1 and CDR2 from the germline V gene are MGHRA and YSYEKL. This CDR3 has 15 residues. V gave up 0 bases and J gave up 5 bases, with 13 bases separating them. CDR3 in DNA: TGCGCCAGCAGCCAAGAAACCGGGGGCTGGACTGAAGCTTTCTTT. As protein: CASSQETGGWTEAFF.

The chain couples TRBV10-3 to TRBJ2-2, with D possibly matching TRBD2 (5 bases). The V gene's germline CDR1 is ENHRY and CDR2 SYGVKD. CDR3 length: 14 residues. Trimming removed 8 bases at V and 7 bases at J, with 17 bases between. The CDR3 nucleotides read TGTGCCATCCAAGATTCGGGGTTTAGCGGGGAGCTGTTTTTT. It yields the protein CAIQDSGFSGELFF.

The rearrangement joins TRBV29-1 to TRBJ2-7; 9 positions match TRBD2. V trimming: 4 bases; J trimming: 0 bases; junction bases outside the gene matches: 4. CDR1 is SQVTM and CDR2 is ANQGSEA in the germline V gene. There are 14 residues in the CDR3. CDR3 DNA: TGCAGCGTTGTTACGACTAGCGGCTCCTACGAGCAGTACTTC. Translating it yields CSVVTTSGSYEQYF.

This clonotype has only a few counts. This chain connects TRBV14 to TRBJ1-2; no firm D call. CDR1 and CDR2 from the germline V gene are SGHDN and FVKESK. The CDR3 sequence is 13 residues long. Trimming removed 0 bases at V and 3 bases at J, with 5 bases between. The CDR3 sequence: CASSQDWDYGYTF. The CDR3 DNA reads TGTGCCAGCAGCCAAGACTGGGACTATGGCTACACCTTC.

The chain employs TRBV27 and TRBJ2-2, with TRBD2 as a possible D gene (6 bases). Trimming left V 6 bases short and J 5 bases short, with 16 bases between. The CDR3 has 15 residues. CDR1 is MNHEY, CDR2 SMNVEV, per germline (reference sequence). DNA of the CDR3: TGTGCCAGCAGAAGGTGGTTTGGGGGGACCGGGGAGCTGTTTTTT. Protein: CASRRWFGGTGELFF.